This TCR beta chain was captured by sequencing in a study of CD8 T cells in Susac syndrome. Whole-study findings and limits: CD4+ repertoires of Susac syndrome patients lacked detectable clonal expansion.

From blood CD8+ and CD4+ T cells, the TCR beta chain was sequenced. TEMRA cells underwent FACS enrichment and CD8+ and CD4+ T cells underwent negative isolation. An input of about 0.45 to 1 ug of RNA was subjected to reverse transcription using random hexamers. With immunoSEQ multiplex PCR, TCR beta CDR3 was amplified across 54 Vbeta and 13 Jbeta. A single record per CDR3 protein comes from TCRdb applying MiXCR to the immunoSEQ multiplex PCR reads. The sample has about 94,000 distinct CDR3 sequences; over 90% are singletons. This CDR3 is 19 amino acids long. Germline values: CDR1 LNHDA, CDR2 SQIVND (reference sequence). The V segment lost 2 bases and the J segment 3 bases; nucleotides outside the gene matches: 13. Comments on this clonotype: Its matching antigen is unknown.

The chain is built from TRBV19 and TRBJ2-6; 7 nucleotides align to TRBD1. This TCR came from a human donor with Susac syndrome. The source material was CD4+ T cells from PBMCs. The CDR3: CASSIRGQVGSVGANVLTF. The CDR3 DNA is TGTGCCAGTAGTATACGAGGACAGGTCGGTTCGGTTGGGGCCAACGTCCTGACTTTC.